This TCR beta chain was retrieved from a study of blood T cell repertoires in COVID-19. For the study at large: COVID-19 samples, acute and convalescent, were from the United States, Italy and Spain. The cDNA or gDNA used as material had been derived from T cells, B-cell-depleted T cells, or PBMCs.

In the study's own analysis: It was from reference gene primer amplification that nucleated cell counts were estimated. The table came from immunoSEQ multiplex PCR; TCRdb's copy has only in-frame clones and leaves some out. That table supplies the V and J calls and clone size; D and trimming were determined from the DNA. The sample carries some 220,000 clones, around four fifths recorded once. The CDR3 runs 14 residues. V dropped 4 bases and J dropped 2 bases, with 8 bases sitting between them. CDR1 is LGHNT, CDR2 FRNRAP, per germline. This TCR was recovered from a woman aged 55-69 years with active or convalescent COVID-19. This sequence joins TRBV12-5 and TRBJ2-2; TRBD2 might be the D (5 bases). What was sequenced was peripheral blood. CDR3 region: CASGSGINTGELFF. The CDR3 coding sequence is TGTGCTAGTGGTTCCGGGATTAACACCGGGGAGCTGTTTTTT.